This T cell receptor beta chain was captured by sequencing in a study of human T cells and chemical hapten exposure. Study as a whole: Skin of the upper inner arm, approximately 2 cm by approximately 2 cm, received 2% DPC for sensitization.

This CDR3 is 14 amino acids long. V lost 5 bases, J lost 7 bases, and 15 bases lay in between. Described time point: pre-sensitization, week 0. Treatment given: therapeutic diphenylcyclopropenone sensitization with weekly scalp DPC. TCRdb reanalysed the RACE reads using MiXCR and keeps one entry per CDR3 protein. The sample lists a few hundred thousand distinct CDR3 sequences; 7.5% to 8% were seen once. Specimen: whole blood, collected in connection with sensitization to the hapten diphenylcyclopropenone (DPC). This chain joins TRBV12-3 or TRBV12-4 and TRBJ1-3, with D hard to call. This sequence was found in a man aged 18 to 29 with alopecia areata. Some clones in this sample may be carry-over from other donors' samples. CDR3 in DNA: TGTGCCAGCAGTGTAGGCCGGCCCCGGAACACCATATATTTT. Translated: CASSVGRPRNTIYF.